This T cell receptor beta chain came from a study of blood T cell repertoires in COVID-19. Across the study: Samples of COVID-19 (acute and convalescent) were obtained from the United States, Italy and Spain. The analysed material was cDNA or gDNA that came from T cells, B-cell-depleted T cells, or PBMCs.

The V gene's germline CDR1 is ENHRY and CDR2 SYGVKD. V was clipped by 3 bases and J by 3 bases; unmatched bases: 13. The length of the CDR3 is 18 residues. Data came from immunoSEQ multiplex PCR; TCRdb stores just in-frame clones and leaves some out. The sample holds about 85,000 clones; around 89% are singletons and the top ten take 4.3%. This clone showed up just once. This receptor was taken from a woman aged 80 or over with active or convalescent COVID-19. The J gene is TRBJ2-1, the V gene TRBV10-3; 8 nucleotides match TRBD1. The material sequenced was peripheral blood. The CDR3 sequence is CAISDDRGNLINYNEQFF. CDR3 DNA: TGTGCCATCAGTGATGACAGGGGCAATTTAATAAACTACAATGAGCAGTTCTTC.